This entry lists 32 T cell receptor beta chains sequenced from one sample in a study of control samples from healthy donors and cancer patients. Repertoires were generated with immunoSEQ multiplex PCR, while TCRdb's copy carries only in-frame clones and drops some. This table has 150,000 to 200,000 clones, 96% appearing once. Source material: blood. All receptors come from a young woman in good health.

This clone was observed once. V is TRBV7-6 and J is TRBJ2-5, with 9 nucleotides matching TRBD1. Germline CDR1 is SGHVS and CDR2 is FNYEAQ. Trimming cost V 5 bases and J 1 base; bases outside gene matches: 8. The CDR3 is 16 residues long. In DNA, the CDR3 is TGTGCCAGCAGCCCATCGGGACAGGGCTTCCAAGAGACCCAGTACTTC. It translates to CASSPSGQGFQETQYF.

This chain uses TRBV5-8 with TRBJ2-7; 10 positions agree with TRBD1. Trimming took 4 bases from V and 3 from J; bases not matched to a gene: 4. This CDR3 region has 14 residues. Germline V gene data show CDR1 as SGHTS and CDR2 as YDEGEE. The CDR3 loop reads CASSQTGGFYEQYF. The CDR3 coding sequence is TGTGCCAGCAGCCAGACAGGGGGCTTCTACGAGCAGTACTTC.

The chain has TRBV11-2 and TRBJ2-7, with unresolved D. CDR3 size: 13 residues. V lost 1 base and J 5 bases, leaving 9 bases between the germline ends. Germline CDR1 SGHAT, CDR2 FQNNGV. In nucleotides, the CDR3 is TGTGCCAGCAGCTTAGGATTTGGGGACGAGCAGTACTTC. This translates into CASSLGFGDEQYF. Combining the CDR3 with reference TRBV11-2 and TRBJ2-7 gives the whole variable domain EAGVAQSPRYKIIEKRQSVAFWCNPISGHATLYWYQQILGQGPKLLIQFQNNGVVDDSQLPKDRFSAERLKGVDSTLKIQPAKLEDSAVYLCASSLGFGDEQYFGPGTRLTVT.

In its sample, this clone is medium-sized. The CDR3 DNA sequence: TGTGCCAGCAGGGGCGGGGACGTCTACAATGAGCAGTTCTTC. This translates into CASRGGDVYNEQFF. The chain uses TRBV6-5 and TRBJ2-1; perhaps TRBD2 as D (6 bases). Per the germline V gene, CDR1 is MNHEY and CDR2 is SVGAGI. This CDR3 has 14 amino acids. Trimming stripped 6 bases from V and 3 bases from J, with 12 bases between.

The chain combines TRBV28 with TRBJ2-3, with 7 positions matching TRBD1. The ends lost 8 bases at V and 3 bases at J; junction bases unmatched: 14. This CDR3 spans 16 amino acids. Germline assignment: CDR1 MDHEN and CDR2 SYDVKM. The CDR3 DNA reads TGTGCCAGCCGGACAGGTTTCCCTTTTCGGACAGATACGCAGTATTTT. Amino acids: CASRTGFPFRTDTQYF.

The V gene is TRBV30, the J gene TRBJ1-4; D is undetermined. CDR3 size: 14 residues. V gave up 2 bases and J gave up 5 bases, with 12 bases separating them. The V gene's germline CDR1 is GTSNPN and CDR2 SVGIG (reference sequence). Here the CDR3 reads CAWSLSQLNEKLFF. Written as DNA, the CDR3 is TGTGCCTGGAGTCTGAGTCAGTTAAATGAAAAACTGTTTTTT.

The J gene is TRBJ2-5, the V gene TRBV6-5, with a possible D match to TRBD2 (6 bases). Trimming took off 6 bases at V and 5 bases at J, with 10 bases between the two ends. The CDR3 sequence is 12 residues long. Germline V lookup: CDR1 MNHEY, CDR2 SVGAGI. The CDR3 nucleotides read TGTGCCAGCAGAGGGCTAGCGGAGACCCAGTACTTC. This gives the protein CASRGLAETQYF.

The chain has TRBV28 and TRBJ1-5; the D gene is possibly TRBD1 (5 bases). Germline V lookup: CDR1 MDHEN, CDR2 SYDVKM. V dropped 5 bases and J dropped 3 bases, with 11 bases sitting between them. CDR3 length equals 14 residues. CDR3 in amino acids: CASSPDTYNQPQHF. Here the CDR3 DNA reads TGTGCCAGCAGTCCGGACACTTACAATCAGCCCCAGCATTTT.

The gene calls are TRBV7-8 and TRBJ2-7; 7 bases line up with TRBD1. Losses at the gene ends were 4 bases for V and 3 bases for J; bases not matched to a gene: 15. This CDR3 comprises 17 residues. The germline gives CDR1 SGHVS, CDR2 FQNEAQ. This CDR3 reads CASSSIRVGGRHYEQYF. As DNA, the CDR3 is TGTGCCAGCAGCTCTATAAGGGTAGGGGGCCGACACTACGAGCAGTACTTC.

This clone is a singleton in its sample. The chain carries TRBV18 and TRBJ1-2; D remains ambiguous. The germline V and J ends were trimmed by 4 bases and 4 bases, with 13 bases remaining between them. CDR3 length: 14 amino acids. In germline, CDR1 is KGHSH, CDR2 LQKENI. The chain's CDR3 is CASSLTQTAYGYTF. In nucleotides, the CDR3 is TGTGCCAGCTCACTGACACAAACCGCCTATGGCTACACCTTC. The full variable domain, its missing parts supplied by reference TRBV18 and TRBJ1-2, is NAGVMQNPRHLVRRRGQEARLRCSPMKGHSHVYWYRQLPEEGLKFMVYLQKENIIDESGMPKERFSAEFPKEGPSILRIQQVVRGDSAAYFCASSLTQTAYGYTFGSGTRLTVV.

The CDR3 loop reads CAWMRQISYEQYF. In DNA, the CDR3 is TGTGCCTGGATGAGACAGATCTCCTACGAGCAGTACTTC. The V and J genes are TRBV30 and TRBJ2-7; a weak D match, TRBD1 (5 bases). This CDR3 contains 13 residues. CDR1 is GTSNPN and CDR2 is SVGIG in the germline V gene (reference sequence). V lost 4 bases and J 0 bases, leaving 10 bases between the germline ends.

The chain joins TRBV2 to TRBJ2-1; TRBD2 aligns across 7 bases. J was trimmed by 0 bases and V by 8 bases; bases with no gene match: 10. The CDR3 totals 16 residues. Germline loops: CDR1 SNHLY, CDR2 FYNNEI. The CDR3 protein is CASQQDGGSSYNEQFF. The CDR3, as DNA: TGTGCCAGCCAACAGGACGGGGGGAGCTCCTACAATGAGCAGTTCTTC.

This chain connects TRBV6-6 to TRBJ1-1; D is unclear. CDR3 length: 13 residues. Per germline, CDR1 MNHNY and CDR2 SVGAGI (reference sequence). The V gene lost 5 bases and the J gene lost 4 bases, with 11 bases spanning the gap. CDR3 DNA sequence: TGTGCCAGCAGTGGTACCGGGAGCACTGAAGCTTTCTTT. As protein: CASSGTGSTEAFF.

J is TRBJ1-3 and V is TRBV10-2, with D perhaps matching TRBD1 (5 bases). The V gene's germline CDR1 is WSHSY and CDR2 SAAADI. V was shortened by 5 bases and J by 4 bases, with 15 bases between the two germline ends. The CDR3 contains 15 residues. The CDR3 region has the DNA TGCGCCAGCAGTCTCGGGGCCAGAGTAGGAAACACCATATATTTT. It specifies CASSLGARVGNTIYF.

The chain employs TRBV5-1 and TRBJ2-5; 9 bases align to TRBD2. Per germline, CDR1 SGHRS and CDR2 YFSETQ. This CDR3 contains 17 residues. V was clipped by 2 bases and J by 1 base; unmatched bases: 9. As DNA, the CDR3 is TGCGCCAGCAGCTTTATGGCGGGAGGGCCTTCCCAAGAGACCCAGTACTTC. It translates to CASSFMAGGPSQETQYF.

DNA of the CDR3: TGTGCCAGTAGTTTCAAGGATTCCTATGGCTACACCTTC. Translation: CASSFKDSYGYTF. The chain joins TRBV19 to TRBJ1-2; no definite D call. The V gene lost 5 bases and the J gene lost 4 bases, with 11 bases spanning the gap. CDR3 size: 13 residues. CDR1 and CDR2 (germline): LNHDA, SQIVND (reference sequence).

This clone was seen once. The V and J genes are TRBV28 and TRBJ1-1; D call uncertain. The CDR3 has 13 residues. Trimming took off 3 bases at V and 5 bases at J, with 10 bases between the two ends. The germline gives CDR1 MDHEN, CDR2 SYDVKM. The CDR3 DNA reads as TGTGCCAGCAGTTTGGTATCTGAGACTGAAGCTTTCTTT. Protein sequence: CASSLVSETEAFF.

The rearrangement joins TRBV2 to TRBJ1-1; D gene uncertain. V was clipped by 1 base and J by 3 bases, with 6 bases between them. This CDR3 comprises 13 residues. CDR1 and CDR2 (germline): SNHLY, FYNNEI. CDR3 nucleotide sequence: TGTGCCAGCAGTGAAGACGGAGACACTGAAGCTTTCTTT. Its translation is CASSEDGDTEAFF. The complete variable domain, with remaining parts taken from reference TRBV2 and TRBJ1-1, reads EPEVTQTPSHQVTQMGQEVILRCVPISNHLYFYWYRQILGQKVEFLVSFYNNEISEKSEIFDDQFSVERPDGSNFTLKIRSTKLEDSAMYFCASSEDGDTEAFFGQGTRLTVV.

This clone occurred once. This CDR3 reads CASTSHISRDPNGYTF. In nucleotides, the CDR3 is TGTGCCAGCACTTCTCACATCTCCCGCGACCCCAATGGCTACACCTTC. This rearrangement joins TRBV3-1 (or the pseudogene TRBV3-2) to TRBJ1-2; the D is unclear. CDR1 LGHDT and CDR2 YNNKEL come from the germline V gene (reference sequence). This CDR3 spans 16 amino acids. The V and J ends lost 7 bases and 6 bases respectively, with 24 bases between them.

The chain links TRBV9 to TRBJ2-7; 11 nucleotides match TRBD1. CDR1 and CDR2 (germline): SGDLS, YYNGEE. This CDR3 region has 16 residues. V trimming: 4 bases; J trimming: 2 bases; junction bases outside the gene matches: 8. DNA for the CDR3: TGTGCCAGCAGCACGGGACAGGGGGAAACTACCTACGAGCAGTACTTC. Protein sequence: CASSTGQGETTYEQYF.

The chain has TRBV28 and TRBJ2-5, with 12 bases fitting TRBD2. Germline V lookup: CDR1 MDHEN, CDR2 SYDVKM. The CDR3 length is 15 residues. V trimming: 4 bases; J trimming: 5 bases; junction bases outside the gene matches: 5. The CDR3 region has the DNA TGTGCCAGCAGTTCGAGACTAGCGGGGGAGGAGACCCAGTACTTC. Translation: CASSSRLAGEETQYF. The full variable domain, its missing parts supplied by reference TRBV28 and TRBJ2-5, is DVKVTQSSRYLVKRTGEKVFLECVQDMDHENMFWYRQDPGLGLRLIYFSYDVKMKEKGDIPEGYSVSREKKERFSLILESASTNQTSMYLCASSSRLAGEETQYFGPGTRLLVL.

The CDR3 sequence: CASSQRLAGVYEQYF. CDR3 coding DNA: TGCGCCAGCAGCCAAAGGCTAGCGGGGGTCTACGAGCAGTACTTC. The J gene is TRBJ2-7, the V gene TRBV5-1, with TRBD2 matching over 10 bases. V shed 4 bases, J shed 3 bases, and the junction held 7 bases outside the gene matches. CDR1 and CDR2 from the germline V gene are SGHRS and YFSETQ. The CDR3 length is 15 residues. Full variable domain (remainder filled in from reference TRBV5-1 and TRBJ2-7): KAGVTQTPRYLIKTRGQQVTLSCSPISGHRSVSWYQQTPGQGLQFLFEYFSETQRNKGNFPGRFSGRQFSNSRSEMNVSTLELGDSALYLCASSQRLAGVYEQYFGPGTRLTVT.

The chain carries TRBV3-1 (or the pseudogene TRBV3-2) and TRBJ1-1, with TRBD1 as a possible D gene (6 bases). Per the germline V gene, CDR1 is LGHDT and CDR2 is YNNKEL (reference sequence). Trimming shortened V by 4 bases and J by 0 bases, and 15 bases separated the two germline ends. CDR3 length: 16 residues. This CDR3 reads CASSPRVQGMNTEAFF. The CDR3 bases are TGTGCCAGCAGCCCTCGGGTGCAGGGGATGAACACTGAAGCTTTCTTT.

The chain uses TRBV28 and TRBJ2-7; D is ambiguous. This CDR3 has 11 amino acids. Germline CDR1 reads MDHEN; CDR2 reads SYDVKM. Trimming removed 5 bases at V and 3 bases at J, with 5 bases between. In nucleotides, the CDR3 is TGTGCCAGCAGTCACAGCTACGAGCAGTACTTC. This codes for CASSHSYEQYF.

The rearrangement uses TRBV24-1 and TRBJ2-3; D possibly corresponds to TRBD1 (6 bases). With 4 bases removed from V and 6 bases from J, the gap between germline ends came to 13 bases. Germline-derived CDR1 and CDR2 are KGHDR and SFDVKD. CDR3 length: 14 amino acids. DNA for the CDR3: TGTGCCACCAGTGACGCAACAGGGTCGGATACGCAGTATTTT. Translating it yields CATSDATGSDTQYF.

This clone was seen only once. This chain connects TRBV5-1 to TRBJ1-1; D not certain. This CDR3 is built from 12 residues. The germline V and J ends were trimmed by 4 bases and 7 bases, with 11 bases remaining between them. Germline V gives CDR1 SGHRS, CDR2 YFSETQ. For the CDR3, the DNA is TGCGCCAGCAGCAGCCGGGGTCATGAAGCTTTCTTT. Translating it yields CASSSRGHEAFF.

J is TRBJ1-1 and V is TRBV19; D perhaps matches TRBD1 (5 bases). Trimming took off 2 bases at V and 5 bases at J, with 12 bases between the two ends. Looked up from germline, CDR1 is LNHDA and CDR2 is SQIVND (reference sequence). The CDR3 covers 14 residues. The CDR3 loop is CASSISGFRTEAFF. The CDR3 DNA follows: TGTGCCAGTAGTATATCAGGGTTCAGGACTGAAGCTTTCTTT. The entire variable domain, with the rest obtained from reference TRBV19 and TRBJ1-1, is as follows: DGGITQSPKYLFRKEGQNVTLSCEQNLNHDAMYWYRQDPGQGLRLIYYSQIVNDFQKGDIAEGYSVSREKKESFPLTVTSAQKNPTAFYLCASSISGFRTEAFFGQGTRLTVV.

The rearrangement joins TRBV30 to TRBJ2-2, with D possibly TRBD2 on 5 matching bases. The CDR3 is 13 residues long. Trimming left V 3 bases short and J 4 bases short, with 9 bases between. Germline assignment: CDR1 GTSNPN and CDR2 SVGIG (reference sequence). CDR3 amino acids: CAWRSGGTGELFF. The CDR3 region has the DNA TGTGCCTGGAGGAGCGGAGGCACCGGGGAGCTGTTTTTT.

This chain connects TRBV18 to TRBJ2-7; D remains unclear. V lost 6 bases to trimming and J lost 2 bases, with 14 bases between them. This CDR3 has 14 residues. Germline-derived CDR1 and CDR2 are KGHSH and LQKENI. CDR3 nucleotide sequence: TGTGCCAGCTCCCGGAACCCCGGACCCTACGAGCAGTACTTC. Translation gives CASSRNPGPYEQYF.

The table lists this clone with a count of one. The chain links TRBV28 to TRBJ1-2; 7 nucleotides agree with TRBD1. V dropped 5 bases and J dropped 7; count of bases not matched to a gene: 13. Germline CDR1 reads MDHEN; CDR2 reads SYDVKM. CDR3 length equals 15 residues. The CDR3 nucleotides read TGTGCCAGCAGTAACCCGAGACAGGGATGGAGTGGCTACACCTTC. Translating it yields CASSNPRQGWSGYTF.

The genes are TRBV28 and TRBJ2-5; 7 bases are shared with TRBD1. The CDR3 is made up of 14 amino acids. With V trimmed by 2 bases and J by 3 bases, 3 bases remained unmatched. CDR1 is MDHEN and CDR2 is SYDVKM in the germline V gene. The CDR3 region has the DNA TGTGCCAGCAGTTTACCGGGACAGAAAGAGACCCAGTACTTC. It translates to CASSLPGQKETQYF.

The chain is built from TRBV19 and TRBJ2-2; either TRBD1 or TRBD2 may supply D (5 bases each). V shed 4 bases and J shed 0 bases, with 12 bases lying between them. CDR3 size: 16 residues. CDR1 LNHDA and CDR2 SQIVND come from the germline V gene (reference sequence). The CDR3 region is CASSNSGTANTGELFF. The DNA of the CDR3 is TGTGCCAGTAGTAACTCAGGGACCGCGAACACCGGGGAGCTGTTTTTT.